This is a list of T cell receptor beta chains from one sample in a study of blood T cell repertoires in COVID-19. Using immunoSEQ multiplex PCR, the repertoire was profiled, and TCRdb retains in-frame clones only, with some absent. The data show 300,000 to 450,000 clones, approximately 87% seen once. Sequencing used PBMCs or T cells enriched from blood (not recorded which). Receptors were obtained from a man aged 25-40 years who had recovered from COVID-19. Both conserved end residues are trimmed from each CDR3.

j_call v_call cdr3_aa
TRBJ2-2 TRBV30 AWRGPNTGELF
TRBJ2-3 TRBV6-2/TRBV6-3 ASSYGAGGTDTQY
TRBJ2-5 TRBV5-1 ASSSGTTQETQY
TRBJ2-5 TRBV7-9 ASSLSGAQETQY
TRBJ2-7 TRBV19 ASSTRFGEQY
TRBJ1-5 TRBV2 ASSEQGISNQPQH
TRBJ2-5 TRBV10-2 ASRKGQAESETQY
TRBJ2-2 TRBV9 ASSGTGVNTGELF
TRBJ1-1 TRBV30 AWRRPGQGNTEAF
TRBJ2-5 TRBV30 AWSLRLQETQY
TRBJ1-1 TRBV6-5 ASSPPERTEAF
TRBJ2-3 TRBV14 ASSQETSGDTTDTQY
TRBJ2-2 TRBV7-3 ASSPKVRGNGELF
TRBJ1-5 TRBV6-5 AGATDSNQPQH
TRBJ1-5 TRBV3-1/TRBV3-2 ASSRSGGNQPQH
TRBJ1-6 TRBV6-4 ASSSGTGRVLH
TRBJ1-6 TRBV6-5 ASTLGGRTPLH
TRBJ1-5 TRBV19 ASSMGQVFSNQPQH
TRBJ1-1 TRBV7-9 ASSPDMNTEAF
TRBJ1-5 TRBV7-9 ASSPGQGSNQPQH
TRBJ1-2 TRBV4-2 ASSSRDRGTNYGYT
TRBJ2-7 TRBV5-1 ASSLDAERGAYEQY
TRBJ2-7 TRBV19 ASTTEGYEQY
TRBJ1-6 TRBV7-9 ASRDQGQLNSPLH
TRBJ1-2 TRBV5-8 ASSSSAVQAEGKYGYT
TRBJ1-5 TRBV6-5 ASRDRGNGNQPQH
TRBJ1-1 TRBV6-6 ASSRATEAF
TRBJ1-6 TRBV19 ASSIDRWNNSPLH
TRBJ1-1 TRBV5-4 ASSPIEPGQARMNTEAF
TRBJ1-4 TRBV25-1 ASRGTAFNEKLF
TRBJ2-1 TRBV7-2 ASSPASRGFEQF
TRBJ2-5 TRBV10-3 ATAGGPETQY
TRBJ2-5 TRBV5-4 ASSLDWDRGQETQY
TRBJ2-1 TRBV10-3 AISVFRTSNEQF
TRBJ1-4 TRBV19 ASHGANEKLF
TRBJ1-2 TRBV27 ASSLSGQGAGNYGYT
TRBJ1-1 TRBV6-5 ASGGRQGSEAF
TRBJ1-3 TRBV7-9 ASSSDSYGNTIY
TRBJ2-7 TRBV29-1 SAARGGNSEQY
TRBJ1-2 TRBV5-6 ASSPLRGGDGGYT
TRBJ1-1 TRBV5-4 ASRLGMNTEAF